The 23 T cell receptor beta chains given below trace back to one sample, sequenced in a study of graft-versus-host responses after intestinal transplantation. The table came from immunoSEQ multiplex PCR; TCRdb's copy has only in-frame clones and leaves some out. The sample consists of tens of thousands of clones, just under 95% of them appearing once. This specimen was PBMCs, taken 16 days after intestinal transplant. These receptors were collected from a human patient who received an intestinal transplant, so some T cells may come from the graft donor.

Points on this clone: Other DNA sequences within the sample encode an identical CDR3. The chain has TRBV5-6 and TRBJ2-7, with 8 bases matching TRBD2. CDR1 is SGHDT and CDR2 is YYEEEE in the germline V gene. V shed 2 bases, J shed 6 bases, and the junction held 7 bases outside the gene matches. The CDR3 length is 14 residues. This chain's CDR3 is CASSLTSGSGEQYF. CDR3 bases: TGTGCCAGCAGCTTAACCAGCGGGAGTGGCGAGCAGTACTTC.

CDR3 bases: TGTGCCAGCAACGACGACAGAGAGCATCAGCCCCAGCATTTT. Amino acids: CASNDDREHQPQHF. The chain uses TRBV27 and TRBJ1-5; tentative D call: TRBD1 (5 bases). With 7 bases removed from V and 5 bases from J, the gap between germline ends came to 15 bases. CDR1 and CDR2 (germline): MNHEY, SMNVEV (reference sequence). This CDR3 is 14 amino acids long.

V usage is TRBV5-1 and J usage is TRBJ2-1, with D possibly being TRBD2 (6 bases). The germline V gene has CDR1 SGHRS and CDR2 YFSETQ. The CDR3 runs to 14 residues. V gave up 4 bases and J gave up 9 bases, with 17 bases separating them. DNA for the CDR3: TGCGCCAGCAGCCCCGGGGTAGCGGCCTTTGAGCAGTTCTTC. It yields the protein CASSPGVAAFEQFF.

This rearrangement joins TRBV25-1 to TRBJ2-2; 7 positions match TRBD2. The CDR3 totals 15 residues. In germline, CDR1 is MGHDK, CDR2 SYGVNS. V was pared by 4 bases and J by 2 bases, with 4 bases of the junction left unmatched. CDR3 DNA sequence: TGTGCCAGCAGTGGGGAGGGTATAAACACCGGGGAGCTGTTTTTT. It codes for CASSGEGINTGELFF.

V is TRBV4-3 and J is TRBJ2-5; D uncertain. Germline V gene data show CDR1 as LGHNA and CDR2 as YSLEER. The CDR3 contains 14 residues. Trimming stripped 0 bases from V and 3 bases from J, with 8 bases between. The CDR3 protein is CASSQDWLKETQYF. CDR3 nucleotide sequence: TGCGCCAGCAGCCAAGATTGGCTAAAAGAGACCCAGTACTTC.

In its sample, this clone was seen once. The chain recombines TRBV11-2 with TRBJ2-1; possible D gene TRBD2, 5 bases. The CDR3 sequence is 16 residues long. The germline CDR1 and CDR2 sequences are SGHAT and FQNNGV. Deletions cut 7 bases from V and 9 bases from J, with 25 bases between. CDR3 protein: CASIGRGQSLNGEQFF. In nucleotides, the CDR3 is TGTGCCAGCATAGGCCGAGGGCAGAGTCTAAACGGTGAGCAGTTCTTC.

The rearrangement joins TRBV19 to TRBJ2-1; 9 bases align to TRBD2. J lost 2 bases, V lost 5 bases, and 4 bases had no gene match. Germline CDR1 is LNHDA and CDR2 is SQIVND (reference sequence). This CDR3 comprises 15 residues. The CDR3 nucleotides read TGTGCCAGTAGTGTTAGCGGGAGTGCCTACAATGAGCAGTTCTTC. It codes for CASSVSGSAYNEQFF.

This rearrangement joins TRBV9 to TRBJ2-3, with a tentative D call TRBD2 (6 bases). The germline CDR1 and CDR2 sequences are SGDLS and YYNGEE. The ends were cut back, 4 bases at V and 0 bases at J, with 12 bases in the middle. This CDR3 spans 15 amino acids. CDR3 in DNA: TGTGCCAGCAGCCCCACCGGGAGTAGCACAGATACGCAGTATTTT. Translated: CASSPTGSSTDTQYF.

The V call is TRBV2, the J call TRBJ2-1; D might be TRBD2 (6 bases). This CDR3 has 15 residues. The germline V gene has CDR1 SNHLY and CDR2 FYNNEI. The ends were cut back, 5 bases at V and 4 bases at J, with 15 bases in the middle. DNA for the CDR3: TGTGCCAGCAGTCCGACTAGTGAGGGATACAATGAGCAGTTCTTC. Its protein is CASSPTSEGYNEQFF.

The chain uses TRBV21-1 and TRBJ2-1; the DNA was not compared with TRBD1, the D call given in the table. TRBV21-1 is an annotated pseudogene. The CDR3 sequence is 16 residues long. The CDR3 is CADGQGAKFYYNEQFF. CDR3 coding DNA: TGTGCCGACGGACAGGGGGCAAAATTTTACTACAATGAGCAGTTCTTC.

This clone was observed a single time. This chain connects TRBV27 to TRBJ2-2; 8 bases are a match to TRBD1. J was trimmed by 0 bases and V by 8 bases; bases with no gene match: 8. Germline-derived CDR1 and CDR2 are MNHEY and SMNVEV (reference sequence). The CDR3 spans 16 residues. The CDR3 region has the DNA TGTGCCAGCCTAGGGACAGGCGGAACGAACACCGGGGAGCTGTTTTTT. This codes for CASLGTGGTNTGELFF.

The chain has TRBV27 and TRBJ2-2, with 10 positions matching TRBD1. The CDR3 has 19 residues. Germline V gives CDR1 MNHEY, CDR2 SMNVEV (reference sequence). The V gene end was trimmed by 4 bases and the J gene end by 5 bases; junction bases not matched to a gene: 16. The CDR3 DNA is TGTGCCAGCAGTTCCCCGACAATCCGGGACAGGGGTGTTACCGGGGAGCTGTTTTTT. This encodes CASSSPTIRDRGVTGELFF.

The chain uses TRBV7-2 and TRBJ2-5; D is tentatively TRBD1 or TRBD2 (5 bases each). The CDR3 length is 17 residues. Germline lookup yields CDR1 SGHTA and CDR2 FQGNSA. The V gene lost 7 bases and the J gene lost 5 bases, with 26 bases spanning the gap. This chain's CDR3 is CASTSRGRPWSSETQYF. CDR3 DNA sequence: TGTGCCAGCACCTCGAGGGGTCGGCCCTGGTCTTCGGAGACCCAGTACTTC.

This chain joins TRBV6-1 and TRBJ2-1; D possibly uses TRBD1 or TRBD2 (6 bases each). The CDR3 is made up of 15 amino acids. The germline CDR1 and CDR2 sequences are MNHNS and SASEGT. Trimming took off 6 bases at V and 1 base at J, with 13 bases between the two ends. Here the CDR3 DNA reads TGTGCCAGCAGGGGGGCTAGCGTATCCTACAATGAGCAGTTCTTC. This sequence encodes CASRGASVSYNEQFF.

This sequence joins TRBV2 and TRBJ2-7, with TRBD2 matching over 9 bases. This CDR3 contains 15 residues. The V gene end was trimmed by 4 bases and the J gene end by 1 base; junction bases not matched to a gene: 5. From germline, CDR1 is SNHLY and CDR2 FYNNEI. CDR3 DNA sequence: TGTGCCAGCAGTGTGACTAGCGGTGTTTCCTACGAGCAGTACTTC. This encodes CASSVTSGVSYEQYF. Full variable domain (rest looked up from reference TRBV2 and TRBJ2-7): EPEVTQTPSHQVTQMGQEVILRCVPISNHLYFYWYRQILGQKVEFLVSFYNNEISEKSEIFDDQFSVERPDGSNFTLKIRSTKLEDSAMYFCASSVTSGVSYEQYFGPGTRLTVT.

The CDR3 loop is CASSQDKYWGSGNEQFF. The CDR3 DNA reads as TGCGCCAGCAGCCAAGATAAGTATTGGGGTAGCGGTAATGAGCAGTTCTTC. The chain joins TRBV4-1 to TRBJ2-1; maybe TRBD2 (6 bases). Trimming left V 0 bases short and J 7 bases short, with 19 bases between. The CDR3 has 17 residues. Germline lookup yields CDR1 MGHRA and CDR2 YSYEKL.

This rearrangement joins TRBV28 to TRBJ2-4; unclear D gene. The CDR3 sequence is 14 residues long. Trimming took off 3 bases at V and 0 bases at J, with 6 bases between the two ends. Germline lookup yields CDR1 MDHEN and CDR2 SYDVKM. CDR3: CASSFALAKNIQYF. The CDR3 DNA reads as TGTGCCAGCAGTTTTGCCCTAGCCAAAAACATTCAGTACTTC.

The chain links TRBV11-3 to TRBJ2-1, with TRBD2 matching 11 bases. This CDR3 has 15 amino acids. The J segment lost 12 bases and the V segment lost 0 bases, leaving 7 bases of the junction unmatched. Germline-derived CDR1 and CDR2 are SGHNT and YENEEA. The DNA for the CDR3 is TGTGCCAGCAGCTTAGACACTAGCGGGAGCCGAAGGCAGTTCTTC. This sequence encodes CASSLDTSGSRRQFF.

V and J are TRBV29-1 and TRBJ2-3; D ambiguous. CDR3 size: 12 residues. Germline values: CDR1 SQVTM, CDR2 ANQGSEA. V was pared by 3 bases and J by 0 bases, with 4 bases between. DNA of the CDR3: TGCAGCGTTGAGCTTAGCACAGATACGCAGTATTTT. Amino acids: CSVELSTDTQYF.

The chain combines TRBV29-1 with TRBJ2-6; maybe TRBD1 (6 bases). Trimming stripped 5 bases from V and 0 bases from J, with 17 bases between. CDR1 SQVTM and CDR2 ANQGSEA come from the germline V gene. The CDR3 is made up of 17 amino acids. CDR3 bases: TGCAGCGTTACCGATCCAGGGGACGGCTCTGGGGCCAACGTCCTGACTTTC. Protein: CSVTDPGDGSGANVLTF.

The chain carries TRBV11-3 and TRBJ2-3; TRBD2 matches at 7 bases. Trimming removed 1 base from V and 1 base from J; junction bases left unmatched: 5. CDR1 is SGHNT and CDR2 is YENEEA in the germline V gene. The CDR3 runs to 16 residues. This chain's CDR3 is CASSLVERDCTDTQYF. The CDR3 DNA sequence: TGTGCCAGCAGCTTAGTCGAGCGGGATTGCACAGATACGCAGTATTTT.

The CDR3 region has the DNA TGCAGCGTTTCGGACTACTCGGGATACGAGCAGTACTTC. Its protein is CSVSDYSGYEQYF. The J gene is TRBJ2-7, the V gene TRBV29-1; the D gene is possibly TRBD2 (6 bases). The ends were cut back, 5 bases at V and 4 bases at J, with 15 bases in the middle. This CDR3 contains 13 residues. Looked up from germline, CDR1 is SQVTM and CDR2 is ANQGSEA.

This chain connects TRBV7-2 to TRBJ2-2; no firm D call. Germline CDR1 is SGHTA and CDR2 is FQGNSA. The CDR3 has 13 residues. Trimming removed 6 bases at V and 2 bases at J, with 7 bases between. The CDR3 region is CASRRVNTGELFF. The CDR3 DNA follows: TGTGCCAGCAGAAGAGTAAACACCGGGGAGCTGTTTTTT.